This TCR beta chain was identified in a study of naive and memory T cell subsets. Whole-study findings and limits: A few larger clonotypes appeared in naive repertoires, especially CD8, possibly memory cells re-expressing CD45RA.

This CDR3 is built from 18 residues. The ends were cut back, 4 bases at V and 4 bases at J, with 23 bases in the middle. Germline CDR1 and CDR2: SNHLY and FYNNEI. Cells stained for CD3, CD4, CD8, CD45RA, CD27 and viability were sorted into four CD45RA/CD27 subsets. Both TRBC1 and TRBC2 were covered by a beta constant-region primer of two equimolar oligonucleotides. The ligated cDNA underwent four PCR rounds using SP2 and nested alpha and beta constant-region primers. Each CDR3 protein gets one entry after TCRdb re-called the UMI-ligation and nested PCR reads with MiXCR. Here the sample spans over 130,000 distinct CDR3 sequences, roughly a fifth being singletons. For this clonotype: Antigen unknown.

The chain joins TRBV2 to TRBJ2-1; D may be TRBD2 (6 bases). Material: naive CD8+ T cells from blood. This TCR was sampled from a human donor in good health. CDR3 region: CASSVAAGGLTNYNEQFF. CDR3 sequence (DNA): TGTGCCAGCAGTGTAGCGGCCGGGGGACTGACGAATTACAATGAGCAGTTCTTC. The whole variable domain, filled in from reference TRBV2 and TRBJ2-1, reads EPEVTQTPSHQVTQMGQEVILRCVPISNHLYFYWYRQILGQKVEFLVSFYNNEISEKSEIFDDQFSVERPDGSNFTLKIRSTKLEDSAMYFCASSVAAGGLTNYNEQFFGPGTRLTVL.